These 25 T cell receptor beta chains originate from one sample sequenced in a study of a mutant IDH1 vaccine in newly diagnosed glioma. This table comes from immunoSEQ multiplex PCR, and its TCRdb copy is limited to in-frame clones, with some not included. The table includes roughly 38,000 clones, 82% detected once. The time point here: week 47, end of study. The vaccine gave 300 ug of a 20-mer mutant IDH1 peptide subcutaneously per dose. These TCRs' antigens remain unknown. This sample comprised PBMCs, obtained from a glioma patient whose treatment included an IDH1 peptide vaccine. These receptors were taken from a man in his late teens or twenties with glioma. Some clones in this sample may be carry-over from other donors' samples.

The CDR3 loop reads CASVKGPGGPGGYTF. Here the CDR3 DNA reads TGTGCCAGCGTAAAAGGTCCGGGGGGCCCCGGGGGCTACACCTTC. The J gene is TRBJ1-2, the V gene TRBV27, with D possibly TRBD1 on 6 matching bases. Per germline, CDR1 MNHEY and CDR2 SMNVEV (reference sequence). Trimming removed 8 bases at V and 8 bases at J, with 24 bases between. The CDR3 has 15 amino acids.

The CDR3 here is CASSTWTDLMNTEAFF. The CDR3 DNA reads as TGTGCCAGCAGCACTTGGACAGATTTAATGAACACTGAAGCTTTCTTT. The chain links TRBV13 to TRBJ1-1; D is possibly TRBD1 (6 bases). The CDR3 has 16 amino acids. V lost 5 bases to trimming and J lost 0 bases, with 16 bases between them. Per the germline V gene, CDR1 is PRHDT and CDR2 is FYEKMQ (reference sequence).

This clone was picked up a small number of times. The chain is built from TRBV30 and TRBJ1-2, with D perhaps TRBD1 (6 bases). The CDR3 length is 16 residues. V was clipped by 6 bases and J by 1 base, with 21 bases between them. Germline CDR1 GTSNPN, CDR2 SVGIG (reference sequence). The DNA of the CDR3 is TGTGCCTGCCGCAGTCCGAGACAGGAGGTTAACTATGGCTACACCTTC. Its protein product is CACRSPRQEVNYGYTF.

The V call is TRBV30, the J call TRBJ1-3; no clear D gene. The germline CDR1 and CDR2 sequences are GTSNPN and SVGIG (reference sequence). Trimming removed 0 bases at V and 3 bases at J, with 3 bases between. CDR3 length equals 12 residues. Here the CDR3 DNA reads TGTGCCTGGAGTGTAGGTGGAAACACCATATATTTT. This sequence encodes CAWSVGGNTIYF.

The chain has TRBV5-1 and TRBJ1-2; possible D gene TRBD1, 5 bases. Germline CDR1 and CDR2: SGHRS and YFSETQ. Trimming shortened V by 2 bases and J by 4 bases, and 15 bases separated the two germline ends. CDR3 length equals 15 residues. CDR3 sequence reads: CASSFGGAVVYGYTF. In DNA form, the CDR3 reads TGCGCCAGCAGCTTCGGAGGGGCTGTAGTCTATGGCTACACCTTC.

The chain uses TRBV29-1 and TRBJ2-7, with D tentatively TRBD1 (5 bases). The ends were cut back, 0 bases at V and 9 bases at J, with 15 bases in the middle. The V gene's germline CDR1 is SQVTM and CDR2 ANQGSEA. This CDR3 is 13 amino acids long. The CDR3 protein is CSVEDLRDSGQYF. CDR3 nucleotide sequence: TGCAGCGTTGAAGATCTCAGGGATTCTGGGCAGTACTTC.

The chain employs TRBV5-1 and TRBJ2-7; D is uncertain. Germline CDR1 and CDR2: SGHRS and YFSETQ. The CDR3 has 14 residues. Trimming stripped 3 bases from V and 1 base from J, with 11 bases between. The CDR3 DNA reads TGCGCCAGCAGCTATACGACGGGTTCCTACGAGCAGTACTTC. Its protein is CASSYTTGSYEQYF.

The gene calls are TRBV9 and TRBJ1-1; D uncertain. V was cut by 2 bases and J by 4 bases, with 9 bases left in between. Germline CDR1 is SGDLS and CDR2 is YYNGEE. This CDR3 spans 13 amino acids. CDR3 sequence: CASSVTGVTEAFF. The CDR3 nucleotides read TGTGCCAGCAGCGTCACGGGAGTCACTGAAGCTTTCTTT.

The chain uses TRBV2 and TRBJ2-7, with no clear D. This CDR3 spans 14 amino acids. V was clipped by 3 bases and J by 2 bases, with 11 bases between them. Looked up from germline, CDR1 is SNHLY and CDR2 is FYNNEI. CDR3 nucleotide sequence: TGTGCCAGCAGTGATAGGCGGTGGACCTACGAGCAGTACTTC. Its protein product is CASSDRRWTYEQYF.

CDR3: CASSYRLGQGYTF. The CDR3 DNA reads TGTGCCAGCAGTTACAGGTTGGGGCAGGGCTACACCTTC. The chain links TRBV6-5 to TRBJ1-2; D is possibly TRBD1 (5 bases). Trimming removed 2 bases at V and 8 bases at J, with 12 bases between. The germline CDR1 and CDR2 sequences are MNHEY and SVGAGI. The CDR3 covers 13 residues.

CDR3 DNA: TGTGCCAGCAGCTCCAGTGGGAGGGAGCAGTACTTC. Protein: CASSSSGREQYF. The chain is built from TRBV5-4 and TRBJ2-7; tentatively, D is TRBD2 (6 bases). V was cut by 3 bases and J by 7 bases, with 11 bases left in between. Germline V lookup: CDR1 SGHNT, CDR2 YYREEE (reference sequence). The CDR3 length is 12 residues. Full variable domain (outside the CDR3, taken from reference TRBV5-4 and TRBJ2-7): ETGVTQSPTHLIKTRGQQVTLRCSSQSGHNTVSWYQQALGQGPQFIFQYYREEENGRGNFPPRFSGLQFPNYSSELNVNALELDDSALYLCASSSSGREQYFGPGTRLTVT.

The chain joins TRBV4-1 to TRBJ2-7; 10 nucleotides agree with TRBD2. Trimming at V came to 1 base and at J to 2 bases, leaving 2 bases not matched to a gene. The CDR3 is 15 residues long. The germline V gene encodes CDR1 MGHRA and CDR2 YSYEKL. This CDR3 is CASSQALAGAYEQYF. As DNA, the CDR3 is TGCGCCAGCAGCCAAGCCCTAGCGGGGGCCTACGAGCAGTACTTC.

The chain links TRBV6-4 to TRBJ2-7; D not resolved. Trimming pared 7 bases from V and 0 bases from J, leaving 7 bases between. Germline assignment: CDR1 MRHNA and CDR2 SNTAGT. CDR3 length: 12 amino acids. The CDR3 is CASIHSSYEQYF. The CDR3 DNA follows: TGTGCCAGCATTCACAGCTCCTACGAGCAGTACTTC.

This chain uses TRBV30 with TRBJ2-1, with D tentatively TRBD1 (6 bases). V was cut by 2 bases and J by 6 bases, with 11 bases left in between. This CDR3 region has 13 residues. CDR1 and CDR2 (germline): GTSNPN, SVGIG (reference sequence). CDR3 sequence reads: CAWSTGWSNEQFF. For the CDR3, the DNA is TGTGCCTGGAGTACAGGGTGGAGCAATGAGCAGTTCTTC. The variable domain in full, with the rest retrieved from reference TRBV30 and TRBJ2-1, is SQTIHQWPATLVQPVGSPLSLECTVEGTSNPNLYWYRQAAGRGLQLLFYSVGIGQISSEVPQNLSASRPQDRQFILSSKKLLLSDSGFYLCAWSTGWSNEQFFGPGTRLTVL.

V usage is TRBV29-1 and J usage is TRBJ1-2, with a possible D match to TRBD1 (5 bases). There are 11 residues in the CDR3. V shed 8 bases and J shed 5 bases, with 12 bases lying between them. CDR1 and CDR2 (germline): SQVTM, ANQGSEA. Here the CDR3 reads CSLGQAYGYTF. As DNA, the CDR3 is TGCAGCCTGGGGCAGGCGTATGGCTACACCTTC.

J is TRBJ1-2 and V is TRBV2; 8 bases match TRBD1. The CDR3 covers 16 residues. Germline trimming cut 9 bases from V and 3 bases from J; bases unmatched to any gene: 15. The germline gives CDR1 SNHLY, CDR2 FYNNEI. The CDR3 region is CASPSGTGLADYGYTF. CDR3 coding DNA: TGTGCCAGTCCGTCCGGGACAGGCCTAGCTGACTATGGCTACACCTTC.

This clone was recorded only once. CDR3 sequence reads: CAWSLGTVLSNQPQHF. DNA for the CDR3: TGTGCCTGGAGTTTAGGGACGGTGCTAAGCAATCAGCCCCAGCATTTT. The chain links TRBV30 to TRBJ1-5; D is possibly TRBD1 (5 bases). The germline V gene encodes CDR1 GTSNPN and CDR2 SVGIG (reference sequence). Trimming removed 2 bases at V and 1 base at J, with 15 bases between. This CDR3 comprises 16 residues.

This sequence joins TRBV19 and TRBJ1-1; no firm D call. V was clipped by 5 bases and J by 3 bases, with 13 bases between them. The CDR3 runs 14 residues. CDR1 and CDR2 (germline): LNHDA, SQIVND (reference sequence). CDR3 in DNA: TGTGCCAGTAGTGGGGAGGCCGGGGACACTGAAGCTTTCTTT. Translating it yields CASSGEAGDTEAFF.

V gene TRBV6-5 combines with J gene TRBJ1-1; D is undetermined. Germline V gene data show CDR1 as MNHEY and CDR2 as SVGAGI. The CDR3 consists of 13 residues. The V end lost 2 bases, the J end lost 0 bases, and 4 bases lay between the germline ends. The CDR3 DNA follows: TGTGCCAGCAGTTACGAAGTGAACACTGAAGCTTTCTTT. Translated, it gives CASSYEVNTEAFF.

The rearrangement links TRBV13 to TRBJ2-7; D is possibly TRBD1 (6 bases). Germline V gene data show CDR1 as PRHDT and CDR2 as FYEKMQ (reference sequence). The CDR3 length is 14 residues. The germline V and J ends were trimmed by 1 base and 6 bases, with 13 bases remaining between them. The CDR3 bases are TGTGCCAGCAGCTTAGACAGGGTCATGGGCGAGCAGTACTTC. It encodes CASSLDRVMGEQYF.

The chain uses TRBV6-5 and TRBJ1-3, with unresolved D. V shed 6 bases and J shed 3 bases, with 6 bases lying between them. The germline V gene encodes CDR1 MNHEY and CDR2 SVGAGI. The CDR3 contains 12 residues. The CDR3 protein is CASSGVGNTIYF. DNA of the CDR3: TGTGCCAGCAGCGGGGTTGGAAACACCATATATTTT.

This clone was seen a single time. V and J are TRBV14 and TRBJ1-1; D gene unclear. CDR1 SGHDN and CDR2 FVKESK come from the germline V gene. This CDR3 spans 14 amino acids. V was trimmed by 5 bases and J by 2 bases, leaving 12 bases between them. CDR3 in amino acids: CASSINWDNTEAFF. CDR3 bases: TGTGCCAGCAGCATCAATTGGGATAACACTGAAGCTTTCTTT.

J is TRBJ2-1 and V is TRBV28, with a weak D call TRBD1 (6 bases). The V end lost 6 bases, the J end lost 8 bases, and 11 bases lay between the germline ends. The CDR3 has 12 residues. Per the germline V gene, CDR1 is MDHEN and CDR2 is SYDVKM. The CDR3 coding sequence is TGTGCCAGCAGACTCAGGGGATATGAGCAGTTCTTC. This translates into CASRLRGYEQFF.

The chain joins TRBV14 to TRBJ1-1; TRBD1 might be the D (5 bases). This CDR3 is 16 amino acids long. Looked up from germline, CDR1 is SGHDN and CDR2 is FVKESK. V lost 0 bases, J lost 0 bases, and 11 bases lay in between. CDR3 sequence (DNA): TGTGCCAGCAGCCAAGATCAGGGCAGGTTGAACACTGAAGCTTTCTTT. Its protein product is CASSQDQGRLNTEAFF.

This clone was observed a handful of times. J is TRBJ1-1 and V is TRBV6-6; D perhaps matches TRBD1 (5 bases). V lost 7 bases and J 2 bases, leaving 11 bases between the germline ends. This CDR3 is 13 amino acids long. Germline values: CDR1 MNHNY, CDR2 SVGAGI (reference sequence). CDR3 residues: CASTFDSNTEAFF. The CDR3 bases are TGTGCCAGCACCTTCGACAGTAACACTGAAGCTTTCTTT.